This T cell receptor beta chain was recovered during a study of CD8 T cells in ankylosing spondylitis. Study-level points and caveats: The disease-linked clones had a CD8+ phenotype and low blood frequencies. Prior literature has documented some motif variants in synovial fluid and blood from reactive arthritis.

Quantitative 5'-RACE with molecular barcodes was used to make the TCR beta libraries. TCRdb independently ran MiXCR on the 5' RACE reads; one entry per CDR3 protein. Of more than 200,000 distinct CDR3 sequences detected, about 24% appear once; the ten largest clones hold 0.61%. A word on this clonotype: Its target is unknown.

V lost 6 bases and J lost 9; bases outside the gene matches: 1. This CDR3 has 10 amino acids. Per germline, CDR1 DFQATT and CDR2 SNEGSKA (reference sequence). This chain joins TRBV20-1 and TRBJ2-1, with 8 bases identical to TRBD2. The specimen sequenced was blood, either unsorted or a sorted T cell fraction (not recorded which). The sequence was obtained from a male donor with ankylosing spondylitis or in good health (not recorded which). The CDR3 region is CSAGGGEQFF. CDR3 in DNA: TGCAGTGCCGGGGGGGGTGAGCAGTTCTTC.